Sequencing of this T cell receptor beta chain was carried out in a study of T-cell reconstitution after alpha-beta-depleted transplantation in children. Findings of the study overall: The origin of high day-60 TCRbeta diversity in some patients lay in surviving recipient T cells and thymic progenitors. Newly made T cells mostly supplied T-cell counts and diversity one year after transplant. As was reported, about two months after transplant, alpha-beta T cells came from several hundred expanded graft clones.

Molecular barcoding with unique molecular identifiers was used for the TCRbeta library. TCRdb re-called the PCR reads through MiXCR, storing one row per CDR3 protein. The table records around 700,000 distinct CDR3 sequences, around 14% of them present only once. The CDR3 is made up of 14 amino acids. V gave up 7 bases and J gave up 4 bases, with 13 bases separating them. This clonotype was observed at least ten times. Its antigen remains unknown. V is TRBV12-3 or TRBV12-4 and J is TRBJ1-4, with no clear D. Sequencing was performed on PBMCs, taken before TCRalphabeta/CD19-depleted stem cell transplant. This TCR was recovered from a girl aged 2 to 10 with congenital amegakaryocytic thrombocytopenia, due to receive a stem cell transplant. The CDR3 nucleotides read TGTGCCAGCACCACGAGCGGCTATAATGAAAAACTGTTTTTT. Translating gives CASTTSGYNEKLFF.